This TCR beta chain was profiled in a study of graft-versus-host responses after intestinal transplantation. On the study more broadly: Recipients were all induced with anti-thymocyte globulin, then given tacrolimus and steroids for 3 to 4 years.

Note on this clone: Its antigen is not known.

The trim removed 7 bases at V and 1 base at J, leaving 11 bases unmatched. CDR3 length: 16 residues. Germline V gene data show CDR1 as SNHLY and CDR2 as FYNNEI. Whole-study findings and limits: Researchers found GvH clones in recipient marrow, and some showed up first in ileum or blood.

Clones were read by immunoSEQ multiplex PCR, and TCRdb kept only the in-frame ones, dropping some. The sample lists 75,000 to 100,000 clones, approximately 85% occurring once. The sequenced sample was PBMCs, obtained 255 days after intestinal transplant. The receptor comes from a human patient who received an intestinal transplant, so some T cells may come from the graft donor. The chain has TRBV2 and TRBJ1-2; 8 positions match TRBD1. CDR3 amino acids: CASTAQLRGLNYGYTF. The DNA of the CDR3 is TGTGCCAGCACAGCTCAACTCAGGGGGCTTAACTATGGCTACACCTTC. Full variable domain (outside the CDR3, taken from reference TRBV2 and TRBJ1-2): EPEVTQTPSHQVTQMGQEVILRCVPISNHLYFYWYRQILGQKVEFLVSFYNNEISEKSEIFDDQFSVERPDGSNFTLKIRSTKLEDSAMYFCASTAQLRGLNYGYTFGSGTRLTVV.